This entry lists 29 T cell receptor beta chains sequenced from one sample in a study of human T cells and chemical hapten exposure. The time point denotes: pre-sensitization, week 0. Described treatment: therapeutic diphenylcyclopropenone sensitization with weekly scalp DPC. TCRdb fed the RACE reads into MiXCR, producing one record per CDR3 protein. The sample includes 380,000 or so distinct CDR3 sequences, approximately 5.8% of them seen just once. The input for sequencing was whole blood, taken in connection with sensitization to the hapten diphenylcyclopropenone (DPC). Receptors were obtained from a young woman with alopecia areata. Some clones in this sample may be carry-over from other donors' samples.

The chain has TRBV6-5 and TRBJ1-1; D remains unclear. V was cut by 0 bases and J by 0 bases, with 8 bases left in between. The germline V gene has CDR1 MNHEY and CDR2 SVGAGI. The CDR3 is made up of 15 amino acids. In nucleotides, the CDR3 is TGTGCCAGCAGTTACTCCAGTCCCCTGAACACTGAAGCTTTCTTT. It is translated as CASSYSSPLNTEAFF.

The chain recombines TRBV27 with TRBJ2-7; 7 bases agree with TRBD1. The CDR3 is made up of 10 amino acids. V trimming: 8 bases; J trimming: 6 bases; junction bases outside the gene matches: 1. Germline V gives CDR1 MNHEY, CDR2 SMNVEV (reference sequence). The CDR3 nucleotides read TGTGCCAGCGACAGGGTCGAGCAGTACTTC. Translation: CASDRVEQYF.

The J gene is TRBJ2-1, the V gene TRBV5-1; D is unclear. Germline V gives CDR1 SGHRS, CDR2 YFSETQ. This CDR3 is 15 amino acids long. The germline V and J ends were trimmed by 4 bases and 2 bases, with 13 bases remaining between them. CDR3 loop: CASSETYLAYNEQFF. The CDR3 nucleotides are TGCGCCAGCAGCGAAACATACCTCGCCTACAATGAGCAGTTCTTC.

The DNA of the CDR3 is TGCGCCAGCAGCCAAGATCGCAGGGGGGATCAGCCCCAGCATTTT. Its protein product is CASSQDRRGDQPQHF. The chain carries TRBV4-3 and TRBJ1-5; 7 nucleotides align to TRBD1. In germline, CDR1 is LGHNA, CDR2 YSLEER. The length of the CDR3 is 15 residues. Trimming at V came to 0 bases and at J to 5 bases, leaving 4 bases not matched to a gene.

This clonotype was seen only a few times. CDR3 amino acids: CASSYSQDTQYF. For the CDR3, the DNA is TGTGCCAGCAGTTACTCGCAGGATACGCAGTATTTT. This chain uses TRBV6-2 or TRBV6-3 with TRBJ2-3; no clear D. V lost 0 bases, J lost 6 bases, and 4 bases lay in between. The CDR3 has 12 residues. The germline V gene encodes CDR1 MNHEY and CDR2 SVGEGT.

The table lists this clonotype with many counts. The rearrangement uses TRBV5-1 and TRBJ2-3; D is unclear. Trimming left V 0 bases short and J 0 bases short, with 5 bases between. The CDR3 has 14 residues. Per germline, CDR1 SGHRS and CDR2 YFSETQ. CDR3 bases: TGCGCCAGCAGCTTGGAAGGTAGCACAGATACGCAGTATTTT. As protein: CASSLEGSTDTQYF.

This clonotype has only a few counts. The genes are TRBV4-3 and TRBJ2-3; D unresolved. The V end lost 9 bases, the J end lost 2 bases, and 12 bases lay between the germline ends. Per the germline V gene, CDR1 is LGHNA and CDR2 is YSLEER. The CDR3 has 13 amino acids. DNA of the CDR3: TGCGCCAGTTCCTACACGGACACAGATACGCAGTATTTT. Amino acid sequence: CASSYTDTDTQYF.

There are many counts of this clonotype. The chain has TRBV9 and TRBJ1-5; a weak D match, TRBD1 (5 bases). This CDR3 has 14 residues. Germline V CDR1 and CDR2: SGDLS, YYNGEE. Trimming pared 0 bases from V and 5 bases from J, leaving 9 bases between. CDR3 nucleotides: TGTGCCAGCAGCGTAGACGGGGGTTATCAGCCCCAGCATTTT. Its protein product is CASSVDGGYQPQHF.

This chain links TRBV6-5 with TRBJ1-1, with D tentatively TRBD1 (6 bases). Germline assignment: CDR1 MNHEY and CDR2 SVGAGI. Trimming removed 4 bases at V and 4 bases at J, with 13 bases between. This CDR3 comprises 14 residues. CDR3 amino acids: CASSWDRGGTEAFF. The CDR3 DNA sequence: TGTGCCAGCAGTTGGGATCGAGGGGGCACTGAAGCTTTCTTT.

This clonotype was detected only a few times. The chain carries TRBV7-2 and TRBJ1-4; maybe TRBD1 (6 bases). Germline V gene sequence: CDR1 SGHTA, CDR2 FQGNSA. The CDR3 runs 16 residues. The V gene lost 1 base and the J gene lost 8 bases, with 17 bases spanning the gap. The CDR3 nucleotides read TGTGCCAGCAGCTTAGATCGTTTAACTGGGGGCGAAAAACTGTTTTTT. Its translation: CASSLDRLTGGEKLFF.

V gene TRBV2 combines with J gene TRBJ2-3; D not resolved. Germline V CDR1 and CDR2: SNHLY, FYNNEI. V lost 6 bases, J lost 5 bases, and 3 bases lay in between. The CDR3 spans 10 residues. This CDR3 is CASRVDTQYF. The CDR3 coding sequence is TGTGCCAGCAGAGTAGATACGCAGTATTTT.

This clonotype was seen repeatedly, ten times or more. This chain links TRBV6-6 with TRBJ2-3, with 10 bases lining up with TRBD2. Germline V CDR1 and CDR2: MNHNY, SVGAGI (reference sequence). The CDR3 extends over 16 amino acids. The trim removed 3 bases at V and 6 bases at J, leaving 9 bases unmatched. DNA for the CDR3: TGTGCCAGCAGTTATTCAACTAGCGGGGAGACTGATACGCAGTATTTT. The encoded protein is CASSYSTSGETDTQYF.

In this sample, this clonotype turned up many times. This rearrangement joins TRBV5-6 to TRBJ2-3, with unresolved D. Per the germline V gene, CDR1 is SGHDT and CDR2 is YYEEEE. The CDR3 spans 13 residues. V was pared by 1 base and J by 6 bases, with 9 bases between. CDR3 sequence (DNA): TGTGCCAGCAGCTTGTATCGTGGCGATACGCAGTATTTT. Translating gives CASSLYRGDTQYF.

This clonotype was found a few times. The rearrangement joins TRBV7-9 to TRBJ2-2; D gene unclear. The CDR3 length is 16 residues. V was pared by 5 bases and J by 1 base, with 14 bases between. Germline CDR1 is SEHNR and CDR2 is FQNEAQ (reference sequence). This CDR3 reads CASSPPVWLNTGELFF. The CDR3 nucleotides read TGTGCCAGCAGCCCCCCGGTCTGGCTGAACACCGGGGAGCTGTTTTTT.

The chain has TRBV5-5 and TRBJ1-5, with 7 positions matching TRBD1. Germline lookup yields CDR1 SGHKS and CDR2 YYEKEE (reference sequence). V trimming: 2 bases; J trimming: 4 bases; junction bases outside the gene matches: 6. The CDR3 contains 15 residues. For the CDR3, the DNA is TGTGCCAGCAGCTTATCCACACAGGGGAATCAGCCCCAGCATTTT. It specifies CASSLSTQGNQPQHF.

In its sample, this clonotype was seen many times. V is TRBV6-5 and J is TRBJ1-6; D gene uncertain. Trimming removed 0 bases from V and 11 bases from J, with 8 bases in between. This CDR3 comprises 13 residues. Germline CDR1 reads MNHEY; CDR2 reads SVGAGI. The CDR3 DNA sequence: TGTGCCAGCAGTTACTCATCTATAACACCCCTCCACTTT. Amino acid sequence: CASSYSSITPLHF.

This clonotype was counted at least ten times. The chain recombines TRBV5-1 with TRBJ1-1, with a possible D match to TRBD1 (6 bases). The germline V gene has CDR1 SGHRS and CDR2 YFSETQ. CDR3 length: 16 residues. Trimming left V 0 bases short and J 5 bases short, with 17 bases between. CDR3: CASSLVLGRGGTEAFF. DNA for the CDR3: TGCGCCAGCAGCTTGGTGTTAGGAAGAGGGGGGACTGAAGCTTTCTTT.

The rearrangement links TRBV10-3 to TRBJ2-7; 9 nucleotides agree with TRBD1. The length of the CDR3 is 16 residues. Germline CDR1 and CDR2: ENHRY and SYGVKD. V gave up 2 bases and J gave up 5 bases; unmatched junction bases: 10. The CDR3 DNA sequence: TGTGCCATCAGTGAGGCGGGACAGGGAGGGCAAGACGAGCAGTACTTC. Translating it yields CAISEAGQGGQDEQYF.

The chain joins TRBV20-1 to TRBJ1-6; a possible D gene is TRBD1 (5 bases). CDR3 length: 16 amino acids. Per germline, CDR1 DFQATT and CDR2 SNEGSKA (reference sequence). The ends were cut back, 4 bases at V and 1 base at J, with 14 bases in the middle. The CDR3 loop is CSATLGDWSYNSPLHF. The DNA of the CDR3 is TGCAGTGCTACATTGGGGGACTGGTCCTATAATTCACCCCTCCACTTT.

This clonotype has a handful of counts. The chain is built from TRBV20-1 and TRBJ2-3; 7 nucleotides line up with TRBD1. The germline CDR1 and CDR2 sequences are DFQATT and SNEGSKA (reference sequence). The CDR3 totals 13 residues. V shed 5 bases, J shed 5 bases, and the junction held 7 bases outside the gene matches. CDR3 sequence reads: CSALTGARDTQYF. In DNA form, the CDR3 reads TGCAGTGCTCTTACAGGGGCAAGAGATACGCAGTATTTT.

In its sample, this clonotype was seen a few times. The chain recombines TRBV18 with TRBJ1-5, with a possible D match to TRBD1 (5 bases). The germline gives CDR1 KGHSH, CDR2 LQKENI. The CDR3 covers 17 residues. V dropped 5 bases and J dropped 0 bases, with 17 bases sitting between them. CDR3 bases: TGTGCCAGCTCAAAAGGGGATGGCCGGTATAGCAATCAGCCCCAGCATTTT. As protein: CASSKGDGRYSNQPQHF.

J is TRBJ1-4 and V is TRBV6-6; D gene unclear. Trimming took 2 bases from V and 7 from J, leaving 5 bases between them. The CDR3 is made up of 12 amino acids. The germline CDR1 and CDR2 sequences are MNHNY and SVGAGI (reference sequence). CDR3 coding DNA: TGTGCCAGCAGTTACCGTCCTGAAAAACTGTTTTTT. Translating gives CASSYRPEKLFF.

The gene calls are TRBV27 and TRBJ2-3, with TRBD2 matching over 12 bases. With V trimmed by 8 bases and J by 3 bases, 6 bases remained unmatched. The CDR3 runs to 15 residues. CDR1 and CDR2 (germline): MNHEY, SMNVEV (reference sequence). For the CDR3, the DNA is TGTGCCAGCCGAACCGGGACTAGCGGGACAGATACGCAGTATTTT. Protein product: CASRTGTSGTDTQYF.

About this clonotype itself: A much bigger clone sits one base away, suggesting this may be a read error. The chain joins TRBV27 to TRBJ1-2; D is perhaps TRBD1 (6 bases). The CDR3 runs 14 residues. The V and J ends lost 4 bases and 7 bases respectively, with 16 bases between them. CDR1 MNHEY and CDR2 SMNVEV come from the germline V gene (reference sequence). CDR3 coding DNA: TGTGCCAGCAGTTATCGAGGACAGTACTGTGGCTACACCTTC. This encodes CASSYRGQYCGYTF.

This clonotype was counted many times. This chain joins TRBV12-3 or TRBV12-4 and TRBJ1-6, with D uncertain. With 8 bases removed from V and 8 bases from J, the gap between germline ends came to 22 bases. This CDR3 comprises 16 residues. CDR3 sequence: CASGNFGGGYDSPLHF. The DNA for the CDR3 is TGTGCCAGCGGAAACTTTGGCGGAGGGTACGATTCACCCCTCCACTTT.

Ten or more counts support this clonotype. The chain recombines TRBV19 with TRBJ1-2; D may be TRBD1 (5 bases). Germline CDR1 and CDR2: LNHDA and SQIVND (reference sequence). V was cut by 3 bases and J by 4 bases, with 12 bases left in between. This CDR3 is built from 14 residues. The CDR3 DNA reads TGTGCCAGTAGTATCAGCCGGGGGGGCTATGGCTACACCTTC. This gives the protein CASSISRGGYGYTF.

This clonotype was observed at least ten times. The CDR3 DNA follows: TGCGCCAGGCCGGGACTAGCGGGGGGGCGTGGCAAAAACATTCAGTACTTC. Its translation is CARPGLAGGRGKNIQYF. J is TRBJ2-4 and V is TRBV5-1, with TRBD2 matching over 16 bases. CDR1 and CDR2 from the germline V gene are SGHRS and YFSETQ. V trimming: 8 bases; J trimming: 3 bases; junction bases outside the gene matches: 8. The CDR3 spans 17 residues. Together with reference TRBV5-1 and TRBJ2-4, the CDR3 gives the full variable domain: KAGVTQTPRYLIKTRGQQVTLSCSPISGHRSVSWYQQTPGQGLQFLFEYFSETQRNKGNFPGRFSGRQFSNSRSEMNVSTLELGDSALYLCARPGLAGGRGKNIQYFGAGTRLSVL.

This clonotype has more than one count but fewer than ten. The chain links TRBV10-2 to TRBJ1-2; 7 nucleotides match TRBD1. Looked up from germline, CDR1 is WSHSY and CDR2 is SAAADI. The V segment lost 3 bases and the J segment 3 bases; nucleotides outside the gene matches: 7. This CDR3 comprises 15 residues. CDR3 in DNA: TGCGCCAGCAGTGATATCAGGGGGTCAGACTATGGCTACACCTTC. Amino acid sequence: CASSDIRGSDYGYTF.

This clonotype appeared many times. The chain links TRBV10-3 to TRBJ1-2; no firm D call. The CDR3 has 16 amino acids. The V and J ends lost 0 bases and 0 bases respectively, with 11 bases between them. Germline-derived CDR1 and CDR2 are ENHRY and SYGVKD. The CDR3 loop is CAISESRHLANYGYTF. In DNA form, the CDR3 reads TGTGCCATCAGTGAGTCGAGACACCTAGCTAACTATGGCTACACCTTC.